The 29 T cell receptor beta chains presented below share a single source sample, sequenced in a study of Ad26.COV2.S vaccination and SARS-CoV-2 variants. This sample's treatment: approximately 18 received Ad26.COV2.S at low or high dose, single or two shots; 5 received placebo; per-sample allocation not given. Each sample was drawn 63 days after the first injection (of vaccine or placebo). The repertoire was sequenced with immunoSEQ multiplex PCR; TCRdb's copy has only in-frame clones and lacks some. Of hundreds of thousands of clones detected, 89% appear once; the ten largest clones hold nearly 1.5%. Sequencing used peripheral blood, obtained in a trial of Ad26.COV2.S vaccine versus placebo. The source is a person between 18 and 59 years old who received the Ad26.COV2.S COVID-19 vaccine or a placebo.

This clone has a single count. V and J are TRBV19 and TRBJ2-3; no clear D. Germline V gene sequence: CDR1 LNHDA, CDR2 SQIVND (reference sequence). The CDR3 runs 15 residues. The V end was cut by 3 bases, the J end by 2 bases, with 12 bases between. The CDR3 region is CASSIGRLYTDTQYF. CDR3 nucleotide sequence: TGTGCCAGTAGTATTGGCCGGCTATACACAGATACGCAGTATTTT.

The rearrangement uses TRBV6-5 and TRBJ2-1; 14 bases are shared with TRBD2. Germline lookup yields CDR1 MNHEY and CDR2 SVGAGI. The V segment lost 5 bases and the J segment 6 bases; nucleotides outside the gene matches: 3. The CDR3 extends over 15 amino acids. In nucleotides, the CDR3 is TGTGCCAGCAGTCCGACTAGCGGGGGGGCCAATGAGCAGTTCTTC. It yields the protein CASSPTSGGANEQFF.

The chain is built from TRBV2 and TRBJ2-5, with 7 positions matching TRBD1. J was trimmed by 3 bases and V by 6 bases; bases with no gene match: 4. CDR1 and CDR2 from the germline V gene are SNHLY and FYNNEI. The CDR3 runs 13 residues. The CDR3 loop is CASRVTGKETQYF. As DNA, the CDR3 is TGTGCCAGCAGGGTGACAGGGAAAGAGACCCAGTACTTC.

In its sample, this clone was seen once. The chain recombines TRBV10-3 with TRBJ2-7; 7 nucleotides agree with TRBD1. Per the germline V gene, CDR1 is ENHRY and CDR2 is SYGVKD. The CDR3 loop spans 16 amino acids. The trim removed 6 bases at V and 6 bases at J, leaving 17 bases unmatched. The CDR3, as DNA: TGTGCCATCAGCCTACGTACAGGGGTTGGCCGGGCCGAGCAGTACTTC. This encodes CAISLRTGVGRAEQYF.

This rearrangement joins TRBV12-3 or TRBV12-4 to TRBJ1-2; TRBD1 might be the D (5 bases). This CDR3 is 12 amino acids long. Trimming cost V 5 bases and J 3 bases, with 7 bases left between them. This chain's CDR3 is CASSPGYYGYTF. The DNA of the CDR3 is TGTGCCAGCAGTCCAGGGTACTATGGCTACACCTTC.

The genes are TRBV5-1 and TRBJ2-7, with 8 bases matching TRBD2. With V trimmed by 4 bases and J by 0 bases, 6 bases remained unmatched. This CDR3 has 15 residues. Germline V CDR1 and CDR2: SGHRS, YFSETQ. In nucleotides, the CDR3 is TGCGCCAGCAGCGTGGTAGCGGGGAGCTCCTACGAGCAGTACTTC. Its protein is CASSVVAGSSYEQYF.

The V call is TRBV12-3 or TRBV12-4, the J call TRBJ2-7; D might be TRBD1 or TRBD2, each matching 6 bases. The CDR3 has 13 residues. Trimming took off 8 bases at V and 3 bases at J, with 14 bases between the two ends. For the CDR3, the DNA is TGTGCCAGCGCGGCAGGGGAGGTCTACGAGCAGTACTTC. It encodes CASAAGEVYEQYF.

This chain links TRBV19 with TRBJ1-1; TRBD1 is a possible D gene (6 bases). The germline V and J ends were trimmed by 5 bases and 2 bases, with 18 bases remaining between them. Germline lookup yields CDR1 LNHDA and CDR2 SQIVND (reference sequence). The CDR3 is made up of 16 amino acids. CDR3: CASSPGQRLLNTEAFF. The CDR3 DNA reads as TGTGCCAGTAGTCCCGGACAGCGCTTGCTTAACACTGAAGCTTTCTTT.

J is TRBJ2-1 and V is TRBV5-1; D not certain. Trimming took 0 bases from V and 4 from J, leaving 8 bases between them. Germline V gene lookup returns CDR1 SGHRS and CDR2 YFSETQ. This CDR3 is 14 amino acids long. Here the CDR3 reads CASSLGLEYNEQFF. In nucleotides, the CDR3 is TGCGCCAGCAGCTTGGGGCTAGAATACAATGAGCAGTTCTTC.

V and J are TRBV7-8 and TRBJ2-7; 8 bases map to TRBD2. The germline V gene encodes CDR1 SGHVS and CDR2 FQNEAQ. Trimming at V came to 0 bases and at J to 3 bases, leaving 1 base not matched to a gene. This CDR3 region has 14 residues. The CDR3 loop is CASSLALAGYEQYF. The CDR3 DNA sequence: TGTGCCAGCAGCTTAGCCCTAGCGGGCTACGAGCAGTACTTC.

The rearrangement joins TRBV11-2 to TRBJ2-1; D gene uncertain. V lost 5 bases to trimming and J lost 1 base, with 9 bases between them. From germline, CDR1 is SGHAT and CDR2 FQNNGV. The CDR3 has 14 amino acids. The CDR3 bases are TGTGCCAGCAGCCTTCTAGGTTCCTACAATGAGCAGTTCTTC. Translation gives CASSLLGSYNEQFF.

J is TRBJ2-6 and V is TRBV27; D is uncertain. This CDR3 has 14 amino acids. V dropped 6 bases and J dropped 1 base, with 7 bases sitting between them. CDR1 MNHEY and CDR2 SMNVEV come from the germline V gene (reference sequence). The CDR3 sequence: CASRGTSGANVLTF. The DNA for the CDR3 is TGTGCCAGCAGGGGAACATCTGGGGCCAACGTCCTGACTTTC.

On this clone: Within the sample, other DNA sequences also encode this same CDR3. The rearrangement joins TRBV5-1 to TRBJ1-5, with 7 bases identical to TRBD1. Germline V gives CDR1 SGHRS, CDR2 YFSETQ. This CDR3 has 13 amino acids. V was clipped by 7 bases and J by 4 bases; unmatched bases: 5. The CDR3: CASRDSSNQPQHF. The CDR3 DNA follows: TGCGCCAGCCGGGACAGCTCTAATCAGCCCCAGCATTTT.

The rearrangement joins TRBV4-2 to TRBJ1-2; D unresolved. Per the germline V gene, CDR1 is LGHNA and CDR2 is YNFKEQ. Trimming left V 1 base short and J 0 bases short, with 9 bases between. This CDR3 spans 15 amino acids. In DNA form, the CDR3 reads TGTGCCAGCAGCCAAGGCACAGCCTCTAACTATGGCTACACCTTC. Its translation is CASSQGTASNYGYTF.

The V and J genes are TRBV5-6 and TRBJ2-2, with D unresolved. This CDR3 contains 14 residues. In germline, CDR1 is SGHDT, CDR2 YYEEEE. Trimming took 3 bases from V and 5 from J, leaving 11 bases between them. DNA of the CDR3: TGTGCCAGCAGCTGGCTTGGAGATACCGGGGAGCTGTTTTTT. Protein sequence: CASSWLGDTGELFF.

The chain recombines TRBV3-1 (or the pseudogene TRBV3-2) with TRBJ2-7; D not certain. This CDR3 region has 12 residues. Trimming cost V 5 bases and J 6 bases, with 11 bases left between them. Germline V gene lookup returns CDR1 LGHDT and CDR2 YNNKEL (reference sequence). The CDR3 sequence: CASSSSVGEQYF. The CDR3 nucleotides are TGTGCCAGCAGCTCCTCAGTGGGCGAGCAGTACTTC.

The chain combines TRBV6-5 with TRBJ1-5; no clear D. The CDR3 is made up of 13 amino acids. CDR1 and CDR2 (germline): MNHEY, SVGAGI. Deletions cut 7 bases from V and 6 bases from J, with 13 bases between. CDR3 nucleotides: TGTGCCAGCATAGCGGGCCGGGCTCAGCCCCAGCATTTT. Translation: CASIAGRAQPQHF.

About this clone itself: Other DNA sequences of this sample code for an identical CDR3. The chain carries TRBV30 and TRBJ1-5; D remains unclear. This CDR3 region has 13 residues. The germline V and J ends were trimmed by 0 bases and 4 bases, with 7 bases remaining between them. Germline CDR1 is GTSNPN and CDR2 is SVGIG (reference sequence). This CDR3 reads CAWSVSSNQPQHF. CDR3 in DNA: TGTGCCTGGAGTGTTTCCAGTAATCAGCCCCAGCATTTT.

The V and J genes are TRBV7-8 and TRBJ2-2, with 7 bases matching TRBD2. CDR1 is SGHVS, CDR2 FQNEAQ, per germline. Germline trimming cut 5 bases from V and 1 base from J; bases unmatched to any gene: 10. The CDR3 extends over 17 amino acids. CDR3 amino acids: CASSQLWGEGNTGELFF. In DNA, the CDR3 is TGTGCCAGCAGCCAACTTTGGGGGGAGGGGAACACCGGGGAGCTGTTTTTT.

The chain uses TRBV6-6 and TRBJ1-6; D may be TRBD1 (6 bases). This CDR3 is built from 19 residues. In germline, CDR1 is MNHNY, CDR2 SVGAGI (reference sequence). Trimming stripped 6 bases from V and 0 bases from J, with 21 bases between. The CDR3 here is CASSFEGGAPSSYNSPLHF. The CDR3 nucleotides read TGTGCCAGCAGCTTCGAAGGGGGAGCACCTAGCTCCTATAATTCACCCCTCCACTTT.

J is TRBJ1-5 and V is TRBV2; D unresolved. The CDR3 covers 13 residues. Germline assignment: CDR1 SNHLY and CDR2 FYNNEI. Trimming removed 3 bases from V and 5 bases from J, with 8 bases in between. CDR3 coding DNA: TGTGCCAGCAGTGAGGAGACCTATCAGCCCCAGCATTTT. Its translation: CASSEETYQPQHF.

This clone was observed a few times. The gene calls are TRBV7-3 and TRBJ1-1, with TRBD1 matching 7 bases. V lost 0 bases, J lost 5 bases, and 3 bases stayed unmatched. The CDR3 runs 14 residues. Germline lookup yields CDR1 SGHTA and CDR2 FQGTGA. The DNA for the CDR3 is TGTGCCAGCAGCTTAACGTCACAGGGGACTGAAGCTTTCTTT. Translated, it gives CASSLTSQGTEAFF.

This chain links TRBV30 with TRBJ1-1, with TRBD1 identical over 11 bases. Germline CDR1 and CDR2: GTSNPN and SVGIG (reference sequence). The ends lost 3 bases at V and 5 bases at J; junction bases unmatched: 2. CDR3 length equals 13 residues. The CDR3 DNA reads TGTGCCTGGAGGGACAGGGGGCGGACTGAAGCTTTCTTT. Amino acids: CAWRDRGRTEAFF.

J is TRBJ1-5 and V is TRBV2, with D unclear. CDR1 is SNHLY, CDR2 FYNNEI, per germline. This CDR3 spans 12 amino acids. The germline V and J ends were trimmed by 6 bases and 11 bases, with 14 bases remaining between them. The CDR3 sequence: CASRGDPRAQHF. The DNA of the CDR3 is TGTGCCAGCAGAGGAGACCCAAGGGCCCAGCATTTT.

V and J are TRBV6-5 and TRBJ2-7; possibly TRBD2 for D (6 bases). V gave up 5 bases and J gave up 7 bases, with 21 bases separating them. This CDR3 contains 15 residues. The germline gives CDR1 MNHEY, CDR2 SVGAGI. The DNA of the CDR3 is TGTGCCAGCAGTCGAGAGGAGGGCGGATTGGGAGAGCAGTACTTC. Amino acids: CASSREEGGLGEQYF.

The V call is TRBV5-4, the J call TRBJ2-3; D is uncertain. The CDR3 is 15 residues long. CDR1 is SGHNT and CDR2 is YYREEE in the germline V gene (reference sequence). V lost 6 bases to trimming and J lost 1 base, with 15 bases between them. The CDR3 region is CASNHRGFGTDTQYF. The CDR3 region has the DNA TGTGCCAGCAACCATAGAGGATTCGGCACAGATACGCAGTATTTT.

CDR3 sequence: CASSYLAIGTQYF. CDR3 DNA: TGTGCCAGCAGTTACCTAGCGATAGGGACCCAGTACTTC. The chain carries TRBV6-2 or TRBV6-3 and TRBJ2-5, with TRBD2 as a possible D gene (6 bases). The ends were cut back, 2 bases at V and 7 bases at J, with 11 bases in the middle. Germline-derived CDR1 and CDR2 are MNHEY and SVGEGT. The length of the CDR3 is 13 residues.

This clone was recorded only once. The rearrangement links TRBV10-3 to TRBJ2-4, with TRBD1 matching 11 bases. CDR3 size: 17 residues. The germline V gene has CDR1 ENHRY and CDR2 SYGVKD. The ends lost 6 bases at V and 2 bases at J; junction bases unmatched: 9. The CDR3 DNA follows: TGTGCCATCAGCCCAGGACAGGGGGCGGATTCCAAAAACATTCAGTACTTC. Its translation is CAISPGQGADSKNIQYF.

Here the CDR3 reads CASSLLGPETQYF. The CDR3, as DNA: TGTGCCAGCAGCTTGTTAGGTCCAGAGACCCAGTACTTC. The rearrangement joins TRBV5-5 to TRBJ2-5; D gene unclear. V gave up 1 base and J gave up 4 bases, with 8 bases separating them. The germline V gene has CDR1 SGHKS and CDR2 YYEKEE (reference sequence). This CDR3 has 13 amino acids.